This T cell receptor (beta chain) was captured by sequencing in a study of shared clonotypes between healthy human individuals. Germline V gives CDR1 MDHEN, CDR2 SYDVKM. The V and J ends lost 7 bases and 5 bases, in that order; junction bases with no gene match: 13. The CDR3 spans 15 residues. Here immunoSEQ multiplex PCR was the method, and the copy in TCRdb shows in-frame clones only, minus some. The table has approximately 2,300,000 clones, roughly 92% seen once. The rearrangement links TRBV28 to TRBJ2-5, with 7 bases matching TRBD2. The origin of this receptor is a man between 18 and 29 years old in good health. Some clones in this sample may be carry-over from other donors' samples. Sequenced: naive CD4+ T cells from PBMCs. The subset was: CD45RA+ positively selected. In DNA, the CDR3 is TGTGCCAGCACTCCTAGCGGCCCTAAAGGGGAGACCCAGTACTTC. It yields the protein CASTPSGPKGETQYF.